The rows below give T cell receptor beta chains drawn from one sample of a study of PD-L1 blockade in urothelial cancer. Profiling relied on immunoSEQ multiplex PCR, and the TCRdb table lists in-frame clones only, not all of them. This table holds roughly 100,000 clones, around 78% found once. Material: PBMCs, obtained around atezolizumab (anti-PD-L1) treatment. The receptors here all came from a man aged 65 to 85 with urothelial cancer. The CDR3 runs from the conserved cysteine through the conserved F or W. The D gene is left open where the match is weak.

J,V,D,CDR3,DNA
TRBJ2-7,TRBV7-2,TRBD1,CASSFRDSPYEQYF,TGTGCCAGCAGCTTCCGGGACAGTCCCTACGAGCAGTACTTC
TRBJ2-2,TRBV7-2,TRBD2,CASSLGRGLAGNTGELFF,TGTGCCAGCAGCTTAGGGAGGGGACTAGCGGGAAACACCGGGGAGCTGTTTTTT
TRBJ2-1,TRBV6-4,TRBD2,CASSDRGSGNPNEQFF,TGTGCCAGCAGTGACCGTGGTAGCGGGAATCCGAATGAGCAGTTCTTC
TRBJ2-7,TRBV9,TRBD1,CASSKTGTGFYEQYF,TGTGCCAGCAGCAAGACCGGGACAGGGTTCTACGAGCAGTACTTC
TRBJ1-2,TRBV5-6,TRBD1,CASTEDRGRSYGYTF,TGTGCCAGCACCGAGGACAGGGGGCGAAGCTATGGCTACACCTTC
TRBJ1-1,TRBV6-5,.,CASREGRVNTEAFF,TGTGCCAGCAGGGAGGGACGGGTGAACACTGAAGCTTTCTTT
TRBJ1-4,TRBV19,TRBD1,CASSGRTGREKLFF,TGTGCCAGTAGTGGGCGGACAGGGAGAGAAAAACTGTTTTTT
TRBJ2-7,TRBV5-1,.,CASSLEAGVSYEQYF,TGCGCCAGCAGCTTGGAGGCAGGCGTCTCCTACGAGCAGTACTTC
TRBJ2-7,TRBV7-9,.,CASSLVTYEQYF,TGTGCCAGCAGCTTAGTGACTTACGAGCAGTACTTC
TRBJ2-1,TRBV27,.,CASSLVPGEQFF,TGTGCCAGCAGTTTAGTCCCGGGAGAGCAGTTCTTC
TRBJ2-1,TRBV19,.,CASSIWRRDEQFF,TGTGCCAGTAGTATATGGAGGAGGGATGAGCAGTTCTTC
TRBJ1-5,TRBV19,TRBD1,CASSMGGQGHYSNQPQHF,TGTGCCAGTAGTATGGGGGGACAGGGGCATTATAGCAATCAGCCCCAGCATTTT